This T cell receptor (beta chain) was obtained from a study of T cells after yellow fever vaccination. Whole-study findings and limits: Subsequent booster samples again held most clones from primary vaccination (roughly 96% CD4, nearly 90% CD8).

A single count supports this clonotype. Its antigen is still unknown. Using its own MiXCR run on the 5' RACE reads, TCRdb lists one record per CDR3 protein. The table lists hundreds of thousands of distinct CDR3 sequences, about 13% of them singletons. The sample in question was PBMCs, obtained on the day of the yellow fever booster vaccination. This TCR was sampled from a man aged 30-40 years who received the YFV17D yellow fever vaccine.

CDR3 loop: CASSIRRSGRVGNEQFF. The CDR3 region has the DNA TGTGCCAGCAGTATCCGCCGTAGCGGGAGAGTCGGCAATGAGCAGTTCTTC. The chain recombines TRBV28 with TRBJ2-1, with 9 nucleotides matching TRBD2. Germline V CDR1 and CDR2: MDHEN, SYDVKM. The CDR3 runs to 17 residues. V lost 5 bases to trimming and J lost 6 bases; unmatched junction nucleotides: 14.